This T cell receptor (beta chain) was captured in a study of T cell responses to AZD1222 COVID-19 vaccine. This CDR3 comprises 14 residues. Germline V CDR1 and CDR2: KGHSH, LQKENI. V gave up 4 bases and J gave up 4 bases, with 11 bases separating them. Profiling relied on immunoSEQ multiplex PCR, and the TCRdb table lists in-frame clones only, not all of them. This sample has approximately 88,000 clones; about nine tenths occur once, and the top ten carry around 5.8%. Whole-study findings and limits: Most donors were white British, females outnumbered males, and clonal diversity was possibly underestimated. Elevations in Spike-specific TCR breadth and depth followed administration of two AZD1222 doses. Sampled repertoires all dated from after the peak T cell response.

In the case of this clone: The target antigen is unknown.

Whether given at about 4 or about 12 weeks, second doses were pooled. The sequence came from an adult who received the AZD1222 COVID-19 vaccine. Sequenced material: peripheral blood, taken 28 days after the second AZD1222 dose. V is TRBV18 and J is TRBJ1-5; D possibly corresponds to TRBD1 (5 bases). The CDR3 DNA follows: TGTGCCAGCTCACTTGGGGCACAGAATCAGCCCCAGCATTTT. Protein: CASSLGAQNQPQHF.